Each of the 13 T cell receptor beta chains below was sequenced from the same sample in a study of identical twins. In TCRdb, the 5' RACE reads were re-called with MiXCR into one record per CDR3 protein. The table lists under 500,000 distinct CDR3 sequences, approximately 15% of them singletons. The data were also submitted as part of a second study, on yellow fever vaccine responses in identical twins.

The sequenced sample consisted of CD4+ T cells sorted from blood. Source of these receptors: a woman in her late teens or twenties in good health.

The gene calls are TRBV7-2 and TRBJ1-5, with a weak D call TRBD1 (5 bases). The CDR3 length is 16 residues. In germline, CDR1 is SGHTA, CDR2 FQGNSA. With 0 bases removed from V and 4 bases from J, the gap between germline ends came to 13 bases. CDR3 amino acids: CASSLAGRAGNQPQHF. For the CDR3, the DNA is TGTGCCAGCAGCTTAGCGGGCAGGGCAGGTAATCAGCCCCAGCATTTT. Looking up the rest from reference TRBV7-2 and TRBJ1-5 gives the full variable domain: GAGVSQSPSNKVTEKGKDVELRCDPISGHTALYWYRQSLGQGLEFLIYFQGNSAPDKSGLPSDRFSAERTGGSVSTLTIQRTQQEDSAVYLCASSLAGRAGNQPQHFGDGTRLSIL.

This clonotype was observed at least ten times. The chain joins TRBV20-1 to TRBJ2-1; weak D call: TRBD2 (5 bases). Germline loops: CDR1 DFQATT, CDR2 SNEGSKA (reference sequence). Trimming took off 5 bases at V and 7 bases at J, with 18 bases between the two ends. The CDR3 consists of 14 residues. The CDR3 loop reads CSAGEMGEGNEQFF. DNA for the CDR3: TGCAGTGCTGGGGAAATGGGAGAAGGGAATGAGCAGTTCTTC.

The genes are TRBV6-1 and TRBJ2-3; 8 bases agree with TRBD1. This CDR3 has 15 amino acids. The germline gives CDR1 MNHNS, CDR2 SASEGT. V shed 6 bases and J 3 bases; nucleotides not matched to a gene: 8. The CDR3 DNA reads TGTGCCAGCAGCCGTCCGACAGGGGAGACAGATACGCAGTATTTT. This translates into CASSRPTGETDTQYF.

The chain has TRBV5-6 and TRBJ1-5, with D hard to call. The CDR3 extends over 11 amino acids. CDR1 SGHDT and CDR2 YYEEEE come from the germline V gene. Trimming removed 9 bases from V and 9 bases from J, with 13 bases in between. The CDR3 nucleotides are TGTGCCACGGTTATTCTTTGGCCCCAGCATTTT. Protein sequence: CATVILWPQHF.

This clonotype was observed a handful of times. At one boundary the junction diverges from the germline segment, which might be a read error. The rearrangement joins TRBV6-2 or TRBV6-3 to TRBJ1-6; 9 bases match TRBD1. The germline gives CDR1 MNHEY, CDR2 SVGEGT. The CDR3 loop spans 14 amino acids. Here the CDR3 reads CASSYSHARDREEF. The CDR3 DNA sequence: TGTGCCAGCAGTTACTCGCACGCCCGGGACAGGGAGGAGTTT.

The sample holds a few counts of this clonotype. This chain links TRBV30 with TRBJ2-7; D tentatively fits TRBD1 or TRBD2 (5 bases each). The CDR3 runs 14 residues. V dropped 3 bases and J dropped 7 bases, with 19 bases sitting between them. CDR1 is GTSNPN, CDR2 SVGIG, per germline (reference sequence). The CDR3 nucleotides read TGTGCCTGGAGAACCGGGACCCCGAGGGATGAGCAGTACTTC. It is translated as CAWRTGTPRDEQYF.

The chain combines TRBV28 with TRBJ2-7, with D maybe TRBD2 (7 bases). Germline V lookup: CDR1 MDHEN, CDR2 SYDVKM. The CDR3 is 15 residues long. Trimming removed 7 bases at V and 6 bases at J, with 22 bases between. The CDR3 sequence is CASTYPAGAPGEQYF. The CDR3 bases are TGTGCCAGCACTTACCCCGCGGGGGCTCCGGGCGAGCAGTACTTC. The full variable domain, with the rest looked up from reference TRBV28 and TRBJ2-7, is DVKVTQSSRYLVKRTGEKVFLECVQDMDHENMFWYRQDPGLGLRLIYFSYDVKMKEKGDIPEGYSVSREKKERFSLILESASTNQTSMYLCASTYPAGAPGEQYFGPGTRLTVT.

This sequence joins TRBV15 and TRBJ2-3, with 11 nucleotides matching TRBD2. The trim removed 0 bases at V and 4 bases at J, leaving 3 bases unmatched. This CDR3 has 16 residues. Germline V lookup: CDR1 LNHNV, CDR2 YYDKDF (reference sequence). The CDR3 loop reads CATSREVAGGPDTQYF. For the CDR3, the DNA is TGTGCCACCAGCAGAGAGGTAGCGGGAGGGCCAGATACGCAGTATTTT.

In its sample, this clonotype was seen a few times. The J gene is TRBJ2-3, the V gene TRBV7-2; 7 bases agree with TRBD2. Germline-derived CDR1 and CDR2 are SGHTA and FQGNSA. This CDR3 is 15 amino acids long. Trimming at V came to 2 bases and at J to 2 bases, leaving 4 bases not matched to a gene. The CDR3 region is CASSLQAGDTDTQYF. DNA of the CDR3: TGTGCCAGCAGCTTACAGGCGGGGGACACAGATACGCAGTATTTT.

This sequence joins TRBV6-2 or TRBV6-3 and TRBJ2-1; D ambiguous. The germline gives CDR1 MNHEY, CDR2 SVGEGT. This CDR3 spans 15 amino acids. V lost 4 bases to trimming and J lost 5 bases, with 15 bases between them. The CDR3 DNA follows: TGTGCCAGCAGTTTGGTAGCAGCAGTTCACAATGAGCAGTTCTTC. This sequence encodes CASSLVAAVHNEQFF.

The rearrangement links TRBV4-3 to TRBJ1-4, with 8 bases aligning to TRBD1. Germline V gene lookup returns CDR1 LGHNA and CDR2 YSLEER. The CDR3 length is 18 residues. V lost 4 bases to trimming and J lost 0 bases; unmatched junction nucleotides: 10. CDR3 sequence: CASSPQNGQGATNEKLFF. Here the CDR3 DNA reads TGCGCCAGCAGCCCTCAAAACGGACAGGGTGCAACTAATGAAAAACTGTTTTTT.

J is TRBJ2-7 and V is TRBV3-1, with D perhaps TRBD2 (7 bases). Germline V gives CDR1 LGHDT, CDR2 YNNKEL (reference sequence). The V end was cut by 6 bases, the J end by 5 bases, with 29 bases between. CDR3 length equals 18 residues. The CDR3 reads CASRDSGTRTRGYHEQYF. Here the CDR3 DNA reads TGTGCCAGCAGGGACTCCGGGACACGGACTAGAGGCTACCACGAGCAGTACTTC.

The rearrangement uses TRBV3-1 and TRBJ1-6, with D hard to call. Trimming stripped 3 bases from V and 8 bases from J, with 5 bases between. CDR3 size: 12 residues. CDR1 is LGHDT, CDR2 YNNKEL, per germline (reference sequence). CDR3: CASSHTDSPLHF. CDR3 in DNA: TGTGCCAGCAGCCATACCGATTCACCCCTCCACTTT.